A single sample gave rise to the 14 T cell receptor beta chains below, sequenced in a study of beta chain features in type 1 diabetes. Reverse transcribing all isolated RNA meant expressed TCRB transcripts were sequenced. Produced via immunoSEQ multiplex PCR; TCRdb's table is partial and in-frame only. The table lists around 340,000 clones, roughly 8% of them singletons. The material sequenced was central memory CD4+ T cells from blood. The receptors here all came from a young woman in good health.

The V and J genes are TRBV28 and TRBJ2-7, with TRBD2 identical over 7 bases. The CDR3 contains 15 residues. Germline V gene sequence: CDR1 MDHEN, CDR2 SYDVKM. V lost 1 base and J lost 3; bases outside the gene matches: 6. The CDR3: CASSLSASGNYEQYF. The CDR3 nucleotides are TGTGCCAGCAGTTTATCGGCTAGCGGAAACTACGAGCAGTACTTC.

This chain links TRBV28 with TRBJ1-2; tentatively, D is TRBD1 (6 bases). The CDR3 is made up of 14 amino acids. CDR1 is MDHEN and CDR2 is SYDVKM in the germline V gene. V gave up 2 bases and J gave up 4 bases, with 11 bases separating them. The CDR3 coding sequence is TGTGCCAGCAGTTTACTGGGGGGCCTCTATGGCTACACCTTC. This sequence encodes CASSLLGGLYGYTF.

CDR3 loop: CASSLGSEDEQYF. Here the CDR3 DNA reads TGTGCCAGCAGCTTGGGGTCCGAGGACGAGCAGTACTTC. J is TRBJ2-7 and V is TRBV4-2, with D uncertain. Germline assignment: CDR1 LGHNA and CDR2 YNFKEQ. CDR3 length equals 13 residues. V shed 5 bases and J shed 5 bases, with 13 bases lying between them.

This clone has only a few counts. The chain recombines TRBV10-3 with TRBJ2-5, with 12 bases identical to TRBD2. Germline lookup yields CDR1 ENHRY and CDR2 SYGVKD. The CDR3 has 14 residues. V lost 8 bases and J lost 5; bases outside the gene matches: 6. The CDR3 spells CAIRTSGTLETQYF. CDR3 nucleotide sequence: TGTGCCATCCGGACTAGCGGGACACTGGAGACCCAGTACTTC.

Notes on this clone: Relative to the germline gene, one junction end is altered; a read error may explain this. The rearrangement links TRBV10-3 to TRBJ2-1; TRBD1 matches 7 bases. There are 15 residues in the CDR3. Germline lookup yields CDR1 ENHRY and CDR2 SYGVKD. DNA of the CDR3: TGTGCCAGCAGTTACTACGGGACAGTCCAGCTTAGGCAGTTCTTC. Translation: CASSYYGTVQLRQFF.

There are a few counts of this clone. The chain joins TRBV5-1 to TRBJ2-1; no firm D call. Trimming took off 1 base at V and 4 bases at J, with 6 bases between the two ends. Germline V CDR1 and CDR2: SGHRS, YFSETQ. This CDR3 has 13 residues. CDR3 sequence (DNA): TGCGCCAGCAGCTTGTGGTCTTACAATGAGCAGTTCTTC. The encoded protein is CASSLWSYNEQFF.

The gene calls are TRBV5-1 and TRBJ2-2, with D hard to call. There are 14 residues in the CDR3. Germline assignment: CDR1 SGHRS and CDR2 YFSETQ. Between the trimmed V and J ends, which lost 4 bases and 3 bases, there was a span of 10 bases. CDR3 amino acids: CASSVDLDTGELFF. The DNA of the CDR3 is TGCGCCAGCAGCGTAGACTTGGACACCGGGGAGCTGTTTTTT.

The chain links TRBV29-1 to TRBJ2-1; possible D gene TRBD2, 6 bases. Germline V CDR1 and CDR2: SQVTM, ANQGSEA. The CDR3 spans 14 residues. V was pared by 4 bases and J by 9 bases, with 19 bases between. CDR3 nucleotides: TGCAGCGTTGGGGCCACCACTTGGGGAGGTGAGCAGTTCTTC. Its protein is CSVGATTWGGEQFF.

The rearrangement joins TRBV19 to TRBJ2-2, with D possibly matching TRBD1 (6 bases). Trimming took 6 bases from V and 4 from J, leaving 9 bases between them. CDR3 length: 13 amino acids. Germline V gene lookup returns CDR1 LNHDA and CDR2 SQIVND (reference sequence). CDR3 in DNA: TGTGCCAGTAGGTACAGGGCCACCGGGGAGCTGTTTTTT. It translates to CASRYRATGELFF.

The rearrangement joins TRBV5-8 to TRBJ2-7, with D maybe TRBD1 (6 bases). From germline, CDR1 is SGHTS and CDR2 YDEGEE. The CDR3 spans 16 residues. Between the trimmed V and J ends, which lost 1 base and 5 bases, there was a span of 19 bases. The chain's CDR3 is CASSLFFNRVTDEQYF. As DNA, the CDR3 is TGTGCCAGCAGCTTGTTCTTCAACAGGGTTACTGACGAGCAGTACTTC.

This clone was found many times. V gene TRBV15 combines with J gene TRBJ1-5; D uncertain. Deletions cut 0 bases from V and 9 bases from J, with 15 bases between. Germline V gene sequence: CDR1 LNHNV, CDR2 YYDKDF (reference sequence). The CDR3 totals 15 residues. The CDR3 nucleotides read TGTGCCACCAGCAGAGACCCTAATGGAGGGCGGCCCCAGCATTTT. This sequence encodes CATSRDPNGGRPQHF.

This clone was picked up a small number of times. The chain's CDR3 is CASSITVRLLVYNEQFF. As DNA, the CDR3 is TGTGCCAGTAGTATAACCGTAAGGCTTTTGGTCTACAATGAGCAGTTCTTC. The V gene is TRBV19, the J gene TRBJ2-1; no definite D call. CDR1 LNHDA and CDR2 SQIVND come from the germline V gene (reference sequence). The V end was cut by 2 bases, the J end by 3 bases, with 17 bases between. The length of the CDR3 is 17 residues.

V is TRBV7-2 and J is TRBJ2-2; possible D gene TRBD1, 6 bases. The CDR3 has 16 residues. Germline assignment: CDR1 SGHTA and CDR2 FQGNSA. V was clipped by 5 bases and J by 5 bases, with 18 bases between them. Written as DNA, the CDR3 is TGTGCCAGCAGCCAGGGGACGCCCAGCAAAACCGGGGAGCTGTTTTTT. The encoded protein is CASSQGTPSKTGELFF.

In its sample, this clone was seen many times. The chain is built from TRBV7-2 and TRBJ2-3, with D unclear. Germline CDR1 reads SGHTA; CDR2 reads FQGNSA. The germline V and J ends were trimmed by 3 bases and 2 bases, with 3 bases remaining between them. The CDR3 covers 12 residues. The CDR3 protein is CASSFPTDTQYF. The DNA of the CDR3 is TGTGCCAGCAGCTTCCCCACAGATACGCAGTATTTT.